This T cell receptor beta chain was sequenced during a study of blood T cells in healthy people across ages (dated by TCRdb to 2014 to 2015). Regarding the study in general: In model experiments, roughly one uniquely barcoded TCR beta cDNA molecule per two T cells was captured by template switching. Using the same blood draw, the study looked at two additional independent replicas of 1 million unique cDNA reads for two donors, one aged 18 to 30 and the other aged 80 or older. Donors of different ages were randomly distributed across sequencing lanes to avoid experimental bias. The donors were divided into four age groups: young (average around 16 years), middle-aged (about 39), aged (about 56) and long-lived (82). Using deep sequencing normalized with unique cDNA molecular identifiers, the study measured how TCR beta repertoire diversity changes with age.

Donors were 39 systemically healthy Caucasian individuals from Russia aged 6 to 90 years. Roughly 9.5 milliliters of peripheral blood were drawn from each donor into EDTA-treated Vacutainer tubes. Ficoll-Paque density-gradient centrifugation was used to isolate PBMCs, with at least 6.5 million per sample. Total RNA was extracted from PBMCs with Trizol reagent, with at least 6 micrograms obtained per sample. For every donor, flow cytometry on a PBMC aliquot measured the percentage of naive CD45RAhigh/CD27high T cells. The method was 5' RACE. Sequenced on an Illumina HiSeq 2500. A second roughly 7 to 11 cycle PCR used a sample-barcoded 5' primer and a J-beta primer mix. Each TCR beta cDNA molecule received a unique molecular identifier from a template-switch 5' adaptor carrying 12 random nucleotides. Each sample yielded at least 3 million CDR3-containing paired-end reads. First-strand cDNA was synthesized from all RNA with the Mint cDNA synthesis kit, primed by a TRBC-specific oligonucleotide. All cDNA was treated with uracil-DNA glycosylase and then went through a first 18-cycle PCR with the universal primers M1SS and BC2_uni_R. Regarding the original processing steps: For normalization, 1 million high-quality reads, each with a distinct molecular identifier, were randomly selected from each sample. Reads with shared molecular identifiers were discarded instead of being binned into consensus sequences. MiTCR, with a Q25 quality threshold and the strictest error-elimination algorithm, was used for CDR3 identification, clonotype clustering and error correction. A nonparametric unseen species model with Euler transformation was used to estimate lower-bound total TCR beta diversity. Using fastp trimming at Q25 and MiXCR clonotype assembly, TCRdb reanalyzed the public sequencing data and kept in-frame beta chains. Each entry is one CDR3 protein sequence, shown with its most common DNA and genes. These V and J calls originate from TCRdb's pipeline instead of the authors' own analysis. In this sample the table shows roughly 1,300,000 distinct CDR3 sequences, approximately 59% of which occur a single time. Together, the top ten hold under 8.5% of the sample.

The study at large found these results: There was a strong correlation between observed TCR beta diversity and the percentage of naive T cells measured by flow cytometry. Estimates of total diversity from one million sequenced T cells were regarded as lower bounds and underestimates. Observed TCR beta diversity per million T cells fell roughly linearly with age, and a significant reduction was already apparent by age approximately 40. The long-lived group showed more naive CD4+ T cells, fewer expanded clones and increased TCR diversity than the aged group, suggesting age selection. Because profiling used bulk unsorted PBMCs, naive and antigen-experienced compartments could not be compared conclusively. Because donor CMV infection status was unknown, age-related changes in expanded clonotypes were potentially confounded.

Based on the germline V gene (reference sequence), the CDR1 and CDR2 sequences are GTSNPN and SVGIG. CDR3 length: 12 amino acids, cysteine to phenylalanine. The read is trimmed to its CDR3 DNA, 36 bases read in frame from base 1. A distance of 13 bases separates the germline ends of V and J, which lose 7 bases and 9 bases respectively. In the case of this clonotype: No antigen is known for it. Base-call qualities are not available, and no considerably larger clone is one nucleotide away.

The sequence was obtained from a man aged 18 to 30 in good health. Sequenced input: blood. The rearrangement combines TRBV30 with TRBJ1-6; the D gene remains uncertain. CDR3 sequence: CASAHPGSPLHF. The nucleotides read TGTGCCTCGGCCCACCCGGGTTCACCCCTCCACTTT. Reference TRBV30 and TRBJ1-6 proteins supply the regions before and after the CDR3; the full variable domain is: SQTIHQWPATLVQPVGSPLSLECTVEGTSNPNLYWYRQAAGRGLQLLFYSVGIGQISSEVPQNLSASRPQDRQFILSSKKLLLSDSGFYLCASAHPGSPLHFGNGTRLTVT.